These T cell receptor beta chains were read from a single sample in a study of OX40 agonist ivuxolimab in advanced cancers. Using immunoSEQ multiplex PCR, the repertoire was profiled, and TCRdb retains in-frame clones only, with some absent. The table lists roughly 62,000 clones, about 90% of them singletons. The sample here was CD4+ or CD8+ T cells sorted from blood, taken in a trial of the OX40 agonist ivuxolimab. The origin of the receptors is an adult with an advanced solid tumor such as melanoma, head and neck, liver or kidney cancer. The CDR3 runs from the conserved cysteine through the conserved F or W. A D gene is named only where the DNA matches it firmly. For some rows the clone size is stated as once, few or many, or as a class when expanded; others skip it.

d_call	v_call	j_call	clone_size	cdr3_nt	cdr3_aa
NA	TRBV6-5	TRBJ1-2	NA	TGTGCCAGCGCGGCAGGGGTATTTTATGGCTACACCTTC	CASAAGVFYGYTF
TRBD1	TRBV7-6	TRBJ1-4	few	TGTGCCAGCAGCTTAGCGCTGGAGGACAGGGACGTTGAAAAACTGTTTTTT	CASSLALEDRDVEKLFF
TRBD2	TRBV4-3	TRBJ2-7	NA	TGCGCCAGCAGCCAGGGGACTAGCGGGGGGGTCTCCTACGAGCAGTACTTC	CASSQGTSGGVSYEQYF
TRBD2	TRBV7-9	TRBJ2-1	NA	TGTGCCAGCACCCTCCCAGCGGGAGACTCCTACAATGAGCAGTTCTTC	CASTLPAGDSYNEQFF
NA	TRBV6-5	TRBJ2-7	NA	TGTGCCAGCAGCTTCCCCCACGGGCGAGAGCAGTACTTC	CASSFPHGREQYF
NA	TRBV4-2	TRBJ1-1	NA	TGTGCCAGCAGCCAATCAATCGACAGCCTGAACACTGAAGCTTTCTTT	CASSQSIDSLNTEAFF
TRBD1	TRBV19	TRBJ1-2	NA	TGTGCCAGTAGCCCGGGACAGGGGTACCCTGGCTACACCTTC	CASSPGQGYPGYTF
NA	TRBV7-8	TRBJ2-3	NA	TGTGCCAGCAGCGCAGACCTAAGGGATACGCAGTATTTT	CASSADLRDTQYF
NA	TRBV16	TRBJ2-3	NA	TGTGCCAGCAGCCCGACCGGGTGGACAACCAGCACAGATACGCAGTATTTT	CASSPTGWTTSTDTQYF
NA	TRBV27	TRBJ1-4	NA	TGTGCCAGCAGTCCGGACGGAAATAATGAAAAACTGTTTTTT	CASSPDGNNEKLFF
NA	TRBV7-9	TRBJ2-5	NA	TGTGCCAGCAGCTACCGGGACGTTAAAGAGACCCAGTACTTC	CASSYRDVKETQYF
TRBD1	TRBV27	TRBJ2-2	NA	TGTGCCAGCAGCCAACTCGGGACAGGGCCCACCGGGGAGCTGTTTTTT	CASSQLGTGPTGELFF
NA	TRBV7-2	TRBJ1-2	NA	TGTGCCAGCAGTTTTGACAGCTCGTATGGCTACACCTTC	CASSFDSSYGYTF
NA	TRBV13	TRBJ2-7	NA	TGTGCCAGCAGCCCCGGGTGGGGCTACGAGCAGTACTTC	CASSPGWGYEQYF
NA	TRBV4-3	TRBJ2-7	NA	TGCGCCAGCAGCCAAGCGGGCCGCTCCTACGAGCAGTACTTC	CASSQAGRSYEQYF
NA	TRBV7-9	TRBJ2-7	NA	TGTGCCAGCAGCTCAGGGATAACCCACGAGCAGTACTTC	CASSSGITHEQYF
NA	TRBV6-5	TRBJ1-1	NA	TGTGCCAGCAGTTACTCAGGGGTGAACACTGAAGCTTTCTTT	CASSYSGVNTEAFF
NA	TRBV4-1	TRBJ2-2	once	TGCGCCAGCAGCCTCGTAGGGACTGTGACCGGGGAGCTGTTTTTT	CASSLVGTVTGELFF
NA	TRBV27	TRBJ1-6	NA	TGTGCCAGCAGTTTGGCCGGAGGCGCCTATAATTCACCCCTCCACTTT	CASSLAGGAYNSPLHF
TRBD2	TRBV28	TRBJ2-1	NA	TGTGCCAGCAGCCTAGCGGGGGACTACAATGAGCAGTTCTTC	CASSLAGDYNEQFF
TRBD1	TRBV29-1	TRBJ1-1	NA	TGCAGCGCTGTGACAGGGATAAACACTGAAGCTTTCTTT	CSAVTGINTEAFF
NA	TRBV27	TRBJ2-2	NA	TGTGCCAGCAGTTTGAACTTACAGGGATACAGCGGGGAGCTGTTTTTT	CASSLNLQGYSGELFF
TRBD2	TRBV5-1	TRBJ2-1	NA	TGCGCCAGCAAGACTAGCGGTTCCTGGAATGAGCAGTTCTTC	CASKTSGSWNEQFF
NA	TRBV5-6	TRBJ2-5	NA	TGTGCCAGCAGCTTAGACGGACCAATTCAAGAGACCCAGTACTTC	CASSLDGPIQETQYF
NA	TRBV7-9	TRBJ2-7	NA	TGTGCCAGCAGCCCCCGGGATCAATACGAGCAGTACTTC	CASSPRDQYEQYF
TRBD1	TRBV30	TRBJ2-5	NA	TGTGCCTGGAGTGTGGGGGCAGGGGGCAGAGAGACCCAGTACTTC	CAWSVGAGGRETQYF
TRBD2	TRBV27	TRBJ2-2	NA	TGTGCCAGCAGTTTTTGGACTAGCGGGAGTACCGGGGAGCTGTTTTTT	CASSFWTSGSTGELFF
NA	TRBV5-4	TRBJ1-4	NA	TGTGCCAGCAGCCCCGGACCGGGAGCACATGAAAAACTGTTTTTT	CASSPGPGAHEKLFF
TRBD1	TRBV28	TRBJ1-2	NA	TGTGCCAGCAGTTCCCAGACAGGGGGCCGCTATGGCTACACCTTC	CASSSQTGGRYGYTF
TRBD2	TRBV28	TRBJ2-5	NA	TGTGCCAGCAGTTTATTCGGGGGGGCAGAGACCCAGTACTTC	CASSLFGGAETQYF
NA	TRBV9	TRBJ2-7	NA	TGTGCCAGCAGCGTCGACAGACCCTACGAGCAGTACTTC	CASSVDRPYEQYF
TRBD1	TRBV4-3	TRBJ2-1	NA	TGCGCCAGCAGCCCTGGGACAGGCGGCAATGAGCAGTTCTTC	CASSPGTGGNEQFF
NA	TRBV4-1	TRBJ2-7	NA	TGCGCCAGCAGCCTCTCTCCAACGGGAGATGACGAGCAGTACTTC	CASSLSPTGDDEQYF